Following are 32 T cell receptor beta chains from one sample sequenced in a study of cytomegalovirus exposure and HLA in healthy donors. The PCR made use of 60 Vbeta and 13 Jbeta primers. Profiling relied on immunoSEQ multiplex PCR, and the TCRdb table lists in-frame clones only, not all of them. The sample has 140,000 to 150,000 clones; 78% are singletons. The material sequenced was PBMCs. All receptors come from a female donor in good health and CMV-seronegative.

This chain joins TRBV6-5 and TRBJ2-2, with TRBD1 as a possible D gene (5 bases). Germline CDR1 reads MNHEY; CDR2 reads SVGAGI. This CDR3 region has 12 residues. The ends were cut back, 7 bases at V and 7 bases at J, with 10 bases in the middle. DNA of the CDR3: TGTGCCAGCAAAAGGGGTGGCGGGGAGCTGTTTTTT. It codes for CASKRGGGELFF.

This chain uses TRBV19 with TRBJ2-1; 8 bases align to TRBD1. Germline lookup yields CDR1 LNHDA and CDR2 SQIVND (reference sequence). The CDR3 loop spans 14 amino acids. The trim removed 7 bases at V and 3 bases at J, leaving 5 bases unmatched. The CDR3 region is CASIGTGSYNEQFF. The CDR3 DNA follows: TGTGCCAGTATTGGGACAGGAAGCTACAATGAGCAGTTCTTC.

CDR3: CSVGGGVRVDTEAFF. CDR3 coding DNA: TGCAGCGTGGGAGGGGGGGTGAGGGTTGACACTGAAGCTTTCTTT. The genes are TRBV29-1 and TRBJ1-1; tentative D call: TRBD1 (6 bases). Trimming stripped 6 bases from V and 3 bases from J, with 20 bases between. CDR3 length: 15 amino acids. Germline V gene sequence: CDR1 SQVTM, CDR2 ANQGSEA.

This sequence joins TRBV2 and TRBJ1-1, with 8 bases lining up with TRBD1. The germline V gene has CDR1 SNHLY and CDR2 FYNNEI. The J segment lost 1 base and the V segment lost 7 bases, leaving 8 bases of the junction unmatched. There are 15 residues in the CDR3. CDR3 nucleotides: TGTGCCAGCATGATCCTGACAGGGGAGAACACTGAAGCTTTCTTT. This sequence encodes CASMILTGENTEAFF.

This chain joins TRBV18 and TRBJ2-2; tentatively, D is TRBD2 (7 bases). CDR3 size: 15 residues. CDR1 KGHSH and CDR2 LQKENI come from the germline V gene. With 3 bases removed from V and 2 bases from J, the gap between germline ends came to 10 bases. CDR3 DNA sequence: TGTGCCAGCTCACCCCGGGGGGCCAACACCGGGGAGCTGTTTTTT. Encoded protein: CASSPRGANTGELFF.

The sample holds a few counts of this clone. This chain joins TRBV10-2 and TRBJ1-1; D is uncertain. Germline assignment: CDR1 WSHSY and CDR2 SAAADI. V lost 7 bases and J lost 7, with 13 bases in between. The CDR3 has 12 amino acids. In nucleotides, the CDR3 is TGCGCCAGCACTCCGACCGGGAGTGAAGCTTTCTTT. Its protein product is CASTPTGSEAFF.

The chain has TRBV30 and TRBJ1-1; D unresolved. CDR1 GTSNPN and CDR2 SVGIG come from the germline V gene (reference sequence). The ends were cut back, 7 bases at V and 4 bases at J, with 16 bases in the middle. CDR3 size: 13 residues. The DNA for the CDR3 is TGTGCCTTAGGACGGGGATTAGGCACTGAAGCTTTCTTT. This codes for CALGRGLGTEAFF.

The CDR3 nucleotides are TGTGCCATCAGTGAGGGTCTAGCGGGACTTCCGACCTACAATGAGCAGTTCTTC. Translating gives CAISEGLAGLPTYNEQFF. V gene TRBV10-3 combines with J gene TRBJ2-1; 9 bases fit TRBD2. The CDR3 length is 18 residues. The germline CDR1 and CDR2 sequences are ENHRY and SYGVKD. J was trimmed by 2 bases and V by 2 bases; bases with no gene match: 10.

The chain joins TRBV7-2 to TRBJ1-6; D gene unclear. Trimming cost V 5 bases and J 6 bases, with 5 bases left between them. The CDR3 totals 12 residues. CDR1 is SGHTA, CDR2 FQGNSA, per germline. The CDR3: CASSPFNSPLHF. The CDR3 DNA sequence: TGTGCCAGCAGCCCTTTTAATTCACCCCTCCACTTT.

The J gene is TRBJ2-1, the V gene TRBV5-1; 9 bases map to TRBD2. Germline CDR1 and CDR2: SGHRS and YFSETQ. The CDR3 runs to 17 residues. After removal of 1 base from V and 2 bases from J, the junction contained 7 bases not matched to a gene. The CDR3 nucleotides are TGCGCCAGCAGCTTGTCCCCGCGCGGGGGGGCCTACAATGAGCAGTTCTTC. The encoded protein is CASSLSPRGGAYNEQFF. Full variable domain (remainder filled in from reference TRBV5-1 and TRBJ2-1): KAGVTQTPRYLIKTRGQQVTLSCSPISGHRSVSWYQQTPGQGLQFLFEYFSETQRNKGNFPGRFSGRQFSNSRSEMNVSTLELGDSALYLCASSLSPRGGAYNEQFFGPGTRLTVL.

The chain couples TRBV30 to TRBJ2-7, with no clear D. Germline CDR1 and CDR2: GTSNPN and SVGIG (reference sequence). The CDR3 loop spans 14 amino acids. Trimming removed 4 bases at V and 0 bases at J, with 13 bases between. The CDR3 spells CAWKAFQSSYEQYF. The CDR3 region has the DNA TGTGCCTGGAAAGCCTTCCAAAGCTCCTACGAGCAGTACTTC.

This rearrangement joins TRBV5-4 to TRBJ2-7; 7 bases are a match to TRBD2. V shed 0 bases and J 0 bases; nucleotides not matched to a gene: 3. Germline CDR1 is SGHNT and CDR2 is YYREEE (reference sequence). The CDR3 is 15 amino acids. The CDR3 nucleotides are TGTGCCAGCAGCTTGGACGGGGGGACCTCCTACGAGCAGTACTTC. It translates to CASSLDGGTSYEQYF.

The CDR3 DNA reads as TGTGCCAGCAGTGTCGGGAGGGGTAATGAAAAACTGTTTTTT. Translated: CASSVGRGNEKLFF. J is TRBJ1-4 and V is TRBV2, with a tentative D call TRBD1 (5 bases). Germline-derived CDR1 and CDR2 are SNHLY and FYNNEI. The germline V and J ends were trimmed by 4 bases and 4 bases, with 10 bases remaining between them. This CDR3 contains 14 residues.

This clone was picked up a small number of times. This chain joins TRBV28 and TRBJ2-1, with 14 bases fitting TRBD2. V lost 6 bases, J lost 8 bases, and 6 bases stayed unmatched. The CDR3 sequence is 15 residues long. The germline CDR1 and CDR2 sequences are MDHEN and SYDVKM. In nucleotides, the CDR3 is TGTGCCAGCAGGGGGACTAGCGGGAGAGTAGATGAGCAGTTCTTC. Translating it yields CASRGTSGRVDEQFF.

The gene calls are TRBV27 and TRBJ2-7, with D perhaps matching TRBD1 (6 bases). The germline V and J ends were trimmed by 3 bases and 4 bases, with 13 bases remaining between them. The CDR3 length is 14 residues. Germline V lookup: CDR1 MNHEY, CDR2 SMNVEV (reference sequence). The CDR3: CASSFRGQWYEQYF. The CDR3 coding sequence is TGTGCCAGCAGTTTTAGAGGACAGTGGTACGAGCAGTACTTC.

The chain carries TRBV4-1 and TRBJ1-4, with 8 bases fitting TRBD1. CDR3 size: 16 residues. CDR1 is MGHRA and CDR2 is YSYEKL in the germline V gene. V gave up 3 bases and J gave up 2 bases; unmatched junction bases: 5. The CDR3 sequence: CASSHTRGLTNEKLFF. The DNA of the CDR3 is TGCGCCAGCAGCCATACCAGGGGGCTCACTAATGAAAAACTGTTTTTT.

V gene TRBV5-8 combines with J gene TRBJ1-1; D gene unclear. Germline assignment: CDR1 SGHTS and CDR2 YDEGEE. This CDR3 is 13 amino acids long. V was pared by 1 base and J by 4 bases, with 8 bases between. The CDR3 coding sequence is TGTGCCAGCAGCTTGTGGGGAGGCACTGAAGCTTTCTTT. It encodes CASSLWGGTEAFF. Together with reference TRBV5-8 and TRBJ1-1, the CDR3 gives the full variable domain: EAGVTQSPTHLIKTRGQQATLRCSPISGHTSVYWYQQALGLGLQFLLWYDEGEERNRGNFPPRFSGRQFPNYSSELNVNALELEDSALYLCASSLWGGTEAFFGQGTRLTVV.

A few counts support this clone. CDR3 sequence reads: CASSFGGSGNTIYF. Written as DNA, the CDR3 is TGTGCCAGCAGCTTCGGGGGCTCTGGAAACACCATATATTTT. This chain joins TRBV7-9 and TRBJ1-3; D perhaps matches TRBD1 (5 bases). This CDR3 is built from 14 residues. Trimming took 3 bases from V and 0 from J, leaving 6 bases between them. CDR1 and CDR2 (germline): SEHNR, FQNEAQ (reference sequence).

This chain uses TRBV28 with TRBJ1-4, with D perhaps matching TRBD1 (6 bases). Per germline, CDR1 MDHEN and CDR2 SYDVKM. CDR3 size: 14 residues. V shed 2 bases and J shed 9 bases, with 13 bases lying between them. DNA of the CDR3: TGTGCCAGCAGTTTACTCGGACAGAGCCAAAAACTGTTTTTT. The encoded protein is CASSLLGQSQKLFF.

The V call is TRBV6-8, the J call TRBJ2-7; the match to TRBD1 covers 9 bases. Trimming removed 6 bases from V and 8 bases from J; junction bases left unmatched: 20. Germline assignment: CDR1 MNHGY and CDR2 SAAAGT. The CDR3 has 17 amino acids. The CDR3 here is CASSLKSISGQGSQQYF. The CDR3 nucleotides are TGTGCCAGCAGCCTCAAATCTATATCGGGACAGGGAAGTCAGCAGTACTTC.

This clone has only one observation. The chain uses TRBV5-5 and TRBJ1-5, with D maybe TRBD1 (5 bases). Germline loops: CDR1 SGHKS, CDR2 YYEKEE (reference sequence). Trimming cost V 1 base and J 6 bases, with 17 bases left between them. The CDR3 has 16 residues. The CDR3, as DNA: TGTGCCAGCAGCTTGTGGATAGGAGGGGTCGGTCAGCCCCAGCATTTT. It is translated as CASSLWIGGVGQPQHF. Filled out from reference TRBV5-5 and TRBJ1-5, the complete variable domain reads DAGVTQSPTHLIKTRGQQVTLRCSPISGHKSVSWYQQVLGQGPQFIFQYYEKEERGRGNFPDRFSARQFPNYSSELNVNALLLGDSALYLCASSLWIGGVGQPQHFGDGTRLSIL.

Only a few counts were recorded for this clone. Written as DNA, the CDR3 is TGTGCCAGCATGGACAGGGCCCTAGAGGATGAAGCTTTCTTT. Translation gives CASMDRALEDEAFF. The V call is TRBV6-1, the J call TRBJ1-1; the match to TRBD1 covers 8 bases. With 7 bases clipped from V and 7 bases from J, the junction kept 11 bases outside the gene matches. CDR1 and CDR2 (germline): MNHNS, SASEGT. The CDR3 has 14 amino acids.

This chain joins TRBV13 and TRBJ1-1, with 11 bases identical to TRBD1. The V gene's germline CDR1 is PRHDT and CDR2 FYEKMQ (reference sequence). The V gene end was trimmed by 1 base and the J gene end by 5 bases; junction bases not matched to a gene: 15. The CDR3 runs to 19 residues. CDR3 amino acids: CASSLDGTGGILRGTEAFF. CDR3 DNA: TGTGCCAGCAGCTTAGACGGGACAGGGGGTATTTTGAGGGGAACTGAAGCTTTCTTT.

The chain has TRBV28 and TRBJ2-3, with 9 nucleotides matching TRBD2. The CDR3 has 15 amino acids. CDR1 is MDHEN and CDR2 is SYDVKM in the germline V gene. J was trimmed by 6 bases and V by 4 bases; bases with no gene match: 8. CDR3 in amino acids: CASSSTSGPLDTQYF. The CDR3 DNA follows: TGTGCCAGCAGTTCAACTAGCGGGCCCCTCGATACGCAGTATTTT.

The rearrangement links TRBV2 to TRBJ2-2, with TRBD2 matching over 10 bases. The germline gives CDR1 SNHLY, CDR2 FYNNEI. V shed 2 bases and J 3 bases; nucleotides not matched to a gene: 0. The CDR3 runs 15 residues. CDR3 sequence: CASSELAGDTGELFF. Written as DNA, the CDR3 is TGTGCCAGCAGTGAACTAGCGGGGGACACCGGGGAGCTGTTTTTT.

The chain links TRBV5-4 to TRBJ1-5; TRBD1 might be the D (6 bases). V was pared by 2 bases and J by 6 bases, with 12 bases between. The CDR3 has 14 residues. Germline V gene sequence: CDR1 SGHNT, CDR2 YYREEE (reference sequence). CDR3 sequence reads: CASSLQGDGQPQHF. The CDR3 DNA reads as TGTGCCAGCAGCTTACAGGGAGACGGTCAGCCCCAGCATTTT.

This clone was recorded a few times. The chain combines TRBV6-5 with TRBJ2-6; D is unclear. Germline V gene lookup returns CDR1 MNHEY and CDR2 SVGAGI. The CDR3 spans 14 residues. Deletions cut 6 bases from V and 4 bases from J, with 10 bases between. CDR3 residues: CASSQELGANVLTF. The CDR3 nucleotides are TGTGCCAGCAGCCAAGAGTTAGGGGCCAACGTCCTGACTTTC.

The chain uses TRBV9 and TRBJ2-7; 13 nucleotides line up with TRBD2. Per germline, CDR1 SGDLS and CDR2 YYNGEE. The CDR3 is made up of 14 amino acids. V gave up 3 bases and J gave up 7 bases; unmatched junction bases: 4. The CDR3 DNA reads TGTGCCAGCAGCGCGATGACTAGCGGGGGGGAGCAGTACTTC. Its protein is CASSAMTSGGEQYF.

V gene TRBV10-1 combines with J gene TRBJ2-1; 7 bases match TRBD1. With 9 bases clipped from V and 3 bases from J, the junction kept 8 bases outside the gene matches. Germline loops: CDR1 WNHNN, CDR2 SYGVQD (reference sequence). This CDR3 comprises 14 residues. The CDR3 here is CARAGTADYNEQFF. CDR3 in DNA: TGCGCCAGAGCCGGGACAGCAGACTACAATGAGCAGTTCTTC.

This CDR3 reads CATSRDERVGEKLFF. In nucleotides, the CDR3 is TGTGCCACCAGCAGAGATGAGAGGGTTGGGGAAAAACTGTTTTTT. V and J are TRBV15 and TRBJ1-4, with D uncertain. The CDR3 contains 15 residues. Trimming stripped 0 bases from V and 8 bases from J, with 13 bases between. Germline V CDR1 and CDR2: LNHNV, YYDKDF (reference sequence).

The V and J genes are TRBV5-6 and TRBJ1-6, with 8 bases lining up with TRBD1. The trim removed 4 bases at V and 3 bases at J, leaving 6 bases unmatched. The germline V gene has CDR1 SGHDT and CDR2 YYEEEE. The CDR3 has 16 amino acids. The CDR3 region is CASSGQGEFYNSPLHF. CDR3 sequence (DNA): TGTGCCAGCAGCGGACAGGGCGAATTCTATAATTCACCCCTCCACTTT.

V is TRBV5-1 and J is TRBJ1-6; D is possibly TRBD1 (5 bases). The CDR3 length is 13 residues. Germline V gives CDR1 SGHRS, CDR2 YFSETQ. Deletions cut 5 bases from V and 6 bases from J, with 9 bases between. The CDR3 protein is CASRGGSNSPLHF. The CDR3 DNA sequence: TGCGCCAGCAGGGGGGGGAGTAATTCACCCCTCCACTTT.